Each of the 27 T cell receptor beta chains below was sequenced from the same sample in a study of graft-versus-host responses after intestinal transplantation. Data came from immunoSEQ multiplex PCR; TCRdb stores just in-frame clones and leaves some out. This table holds 28,000 or so clones, roughly 80% found once. These receptors' antigens are unknown. The sample here was unstimulated CD8+ T cells sorted from spleen or lymph node cells, taken before intestinal transplant. These TCRs come from a human donor who received an intestinal transplant.

The chain joins TRBV19 to TRBJ2-3; D possibly corresponds to TRBD1 (6 bases). Germline V lookup: CDR1 LNHDA, CDR2 SQIVND (reference sequence). The V gene lost 4 bases and the J gene lost 0 bases, with 11 bases spanning the gap. The CDR3 sequence is 15 residues long. The CDR3 loop reads CASSNRVTSTDTQYF. CDR3 bases: TGTGCCAGTAGTAACAGGGTTACTAGCACAGATACGCAGTATTTT.

This clone is a singleton in its sample. The chain is built from TRBV28 and TRBJ2-4, with a tentative D call TRBD1 (6 bases). Per the germline V gene, CDR1 is MDHEN and CDR2 is SYDVKM. The CDR3 runs 18 residues. Trimming removed 4 bases from V and 5 bases from J, with 24 bases in between. The CDR3 reads CASSSIKLGTPEQNIQYF. CDR3 DNA sequence: TGTGCCAGCAGTTCTATCAAACTCGGGACACCCGAGCAAAACATTCAGTACTTC. The variable domain in full, with the rest retrieved from reference TRBV28 and TRBJ2-4, is DVKVTQSSRYLVKRTGEKVFLECVQDMDHENMFWYRQDPGLGLRLIYFSYDVKMKEKGDIPEGYSVSREKKERFSLILESASTNQTSMYLCASSSIKLGTPEQNIQYFGAGTRLSVL.

This clone was observed a few times. The J gene is TRBJ2-2, the V gene TRBV6-6; weak D call: TRBD1 (5 bases). The V and J ends lost 2 bases and 7 bases respectively, with 8 bases between them. The CDR3 is 13 amino acids. Germline assignment: CDR1 MNHNY and CDR2 SVGAGI (reference sequence). DNA for the CDR3: TGTGCCAGCAGTTACGGGGCTCGCGGGGAGCTGTTTTTT. Protein: CASSYGARGELFF.

J is TRBJ1-3 and V is TRBV30; 11 positions match TRBD1. Per the germline V gene, CDR1 is GTSNPN and CDR2 is SVGIG (reference sequence). Germline trimming cut 2 bases from V and 2 bases from J; bases unmatched to any gene: 5. The CDR3 runs to 16 residues. The CDR3 bases are TGTGCCTGGAGTACGGACAGGGGGCGGACTGGAAACACCATATATTTT. Its translation is CAWSTDRGRTGNTIYF.

The genes are TRBV5-1 and TRBJ1-4; TRBD1 matches 9 bases. This CDR3 is 14 amino acids long. The ends lost 5 bases at V and 7 bases at J; junction bases unmatched: 6. From germline, CDR1 is SGHRS and CDR2 YFSETQ. In nucleotides, the CDR3 is TGCGCCAGCAGGCCCGGGACAGGGTTTGAAAAACTGTTTTTT. Encoded protein: CASRPGTGFEKLFF. Complete variable domain (other parts from reference TRBV5-1 and TRBJ1-4): KAGVTQTPRYLIKTRGQQVTLSCSPISGHRSVSWYQQTPGQGLQFLFEYFSETQRNKGNFPGRFSGRQFSNSRSEMNVSTLELGDSALYLCASRPGTGFEKLFFGSGTQLSVL.

The chain carries TRBV11-2 and TRBJ2-1; the D gene is possibly TRBD1 (6 bases). V lost 3 bases to trimming and J lost 4 bases, with 10 bases between them. Germline values: CDR1 SGHAT, CDR2 FQNNGV. The CDR3 has 14 amino acids. The CDR3: CASSFAGAYNEQFF. The CDR3 DNA sequence: TGTGCCAGCAGCTTTGCAGGGGCTTACAATGAGCAGTTCTTC.

The rearrangement links TRBV7-6 to TRBJ2-5; D unresolved. The V end was cut by 4 bases, the J end by 5 bases, with 8 bases between. This CDR3 has 12 amino acids. Germline values: CDR1 SGHVS, CDR2 FNYEAQ. The CDR3 protein is CASSSLEETQYF. In DNA, the CDR3 is TGTGCCAGCAGCTCTCTTGAGGAGACCCAGTACTTC.

The chain is built from TRBV5-1 and TRBJ2-5, with 7 nucleotides matching TRBD1. Germline CDR1 and CDR2: SGHRS and YFSETQ. The CDR3 spans 14 residues. V lost 4 bases, J lost 4 bases, and 7 bases stayed unmatched. The CDR3 DNA reads as TGCGCCAGCAGCCACGACAGGGTTCCAGAGACCCAGTACTTC. Translation gives CASSHDRVPETQYF.

CDR3 protein: CASSFGSVLAGEGTDTQYF. The CDR3 bases are TGTGCCAGCAGCTTCGGGTCGGTCCTAGCGGGAGAAGGCACAGATACGCAGTATTTT. The J gene is TRBJ2-3, the V gene TRBV5-4, with 10 bases aligning to TRBD2. The CDR3 covers 19 residues. Per germline, CDR1 SGHNT and CDR2 YYREEE (reference sequence). J gave up 1 base and V 2 bases, and 13 bases lay outside the gene matches.

This clone was detected a few times. V gene TRBV5-5 combines with J gene TRBJ1-5; maybe TRBD1 (6 bases). The V gene lost 4 bases and the J gene lost 0 bases, with 11 bases spanning the gap. CDR3 length: 15 residues. CDR1 and CDR2 from the germline V gene are SGHKS and YYEKEE (reference sequence). The CDR3 region has the DNA TGTGCCAGCAGCGCGTACAGGGATAGCAATCAGCCCCAGCATTTT. Its protein is CASSAYRDSNQPQHF.

The V call is TRBV5-5, the J call TRBJ2-2; the D gene is possibly TRBD1 (5 bases). The CDR3 has 15 amino acids. CDR1 is SGHKS, CDR2 YYEKEE, per germline (reference sequence). The V end lost 4 bases, the J end lost 2 bases, and 12 bases lay between the germline ends. The CDR3 region is CASSGPGINTGELFF. The CDR3 nucleotides read TGTGCCAGCAGCGGGCCAGGGATAAACACCGGGGAGCTGTTTTTT.

This rearrangement joins TRBV7-3 to TRBJ2-5, with D maybe TRBD1 (5 bases). The CDR3 has 13 residues. The germline V and J ends were trimmed by 1 base and 4 bases, with 7 bases remaining between them. CDR1 and CDR2 from the germline V gene are SGHTA and FQGTGA. CDR3 in amino acids: CASSLMGRETQYF. The CDR3 nucleotides read TGTGCCAGCAGCTTAATGGGGCGAGAGACCCAGTACTTC.

The rearrangement links TRBV27 to TRBJ2-5; a weak D match, TRBD2 (6 bases). The V end was cut by 3 bases, the J end by 5 bases, with 25 bases between. The germline V gene has CDR1 MNHEY and CDR2 SMNVEV (reference sequence). The CDR3 covers 18 residues. CDR3 DNA sequence: TGTGCCAGCAGTTTGGGGCAAGGGTGGACTCCTGGGGGGGAGACCCAGTACTTC. Its translation: CASSLGQGWTPGGETQYF.

Notes on this clone: This likely comes from a read error, as the CDR3 has no conserved phenylalanine or tryptophan at its end. The chain links TRBV19 to TRBJ2-7; a weak D match, TRBD2 (6 bases). Germline CDR1 is LNHDA and CDR2 is SQIVND (reference sequence). V shed 3 bases and J shed 2 bases, with 11 bases lying between them. The length of the CDR3 is 14 residues. The CDR3 protein is CASSIYGTAYEQYL. In nucleotides, the CDR3 is TGTGCCAGTAGTATTTACGGGACTGCCTACGAGCAGTACTTA.

The J gene is TRBJ2-1, the V gene TRBV6-5, with D tentatively TRBD2 (6 bases). V lost 4 bases and J 0 bases, leaving 10 bases between the germline ends. The CDR3 is made up of 15 amino acids. Germline loops: CDR1 MNHEY, CDR2 SVGAGI. Here the CDR3 reads CASSFAGNSYNEQFF. The DNA for the CDR3 is TGTGCCAGCAGTTTCGCGGGGAACTCCTACAATGAGCAGTTCTTC.

This clone was counted a few times. The junction departs from germline at one end; a sequencing error may be responsible. The rearrangement links TRBV6-5 to TRBJ1-1; no clear D gene. Germline loops: CDR1 MNHEY, CDR2 SVGAGI. CDR3 length equals 12 residues. CDR3 in DNA: TGTGCCAGCGGTTATAGGAACACTGAAGCTTTCTTT. It is translated as CASGYRNTEAFF.

The chain combines TRBV11-2 with TRBJ2-5; 11 bases line up with TRBD2. V shed 3 bases, J shed 2 bases, and the junction held 5 bases outside the gene matches. Germline values: CDR1 SGHAT, CDR2 FQNNGV. This CDR3 comprises 16 residues. CDR3 DNA sequence: TGTGCCAGCAGCTTTCGGACTAGCGGGTTACAAGAGACCCAGTACTTC. Translating it yields CASSFRTSGLQETQYF.

This clone came up once. The rearrangement joins TRBV18 to TRBJ2-1; 10 nucleotides line up with TRBD2. The CDR3 runs to 13 residues. From germline, CDR1 is KGHSH and CDR2 LQKENI. With 3 bases clipped from V and 9 bases from J, the junction kept 2 bases outside the gene matches. As DNA, the CDR3 is TGTGCCAGCTCACCGGGACTAGCGTTTGAGCAGTTCTTC. It is translated as CASSPGLAFEQFF.

The chain is built from TRBV5-1 and TRBJ2-3; the match to TRBD2 covers 13 bases. The junction had 3 bases not matched to a gene; V was cut back by 0 bases and J by 5 bases. This CDR3 contains 16 residues. CDR1 SGHRS and CDR2 YFSETQ come from the germline V gene. CDR3 residues: CASSLAWTSGGDTQYF. As DNA, the CDR3 is TGCGCCAGCAGCTTGGCGTGGACTAGCGGGGGAGATACGCAGTATTTT.

This CDR3 reads CASSFRGEADTQYF. CDR3 sequence (DNA): TGTGCCAGCAGCTTCCGCGGGGAGGCAGATACGCAGTATTTT. The chain carries TRBV5-4 and TRBJ2-3; D may be TRBD2 (6 bases). V was shortened by 2 bases and J by 4 bases, with 11 bases between the two germline ends. The CDR3 runs to 14 residues. Germline assignment: CDR1 SGHNT and CDR2 YYREEE (reference sequence).

As DNA, the CDR3 is TGTGCCAGCAGTGGCCGGGACAGATTTCCAAACTACTATGGCTACACCTTC. Residues: CASSGRDRFPNYYGYTF. The rearrangement uses TRBV6-1 and TRBJ1-2, with TRBD1 identical over 7 bases. J gave up 3 bases and V 4 bases, and 14 bases lay outside the gene matches. CDR3 length equals 17 residues. Looked up from germline, CDR1 is MNHNS and CDR2 is SASEGT.

This clone was seen just once. The chain links TRBV11-3 to TRBJ2-3; 11 positions agree with TRBD2. The junction had 10 bases not matched to a gene; V was cut back by 4 bases and J by 4 bases. Germline V gene sequence: CDR1 SGHNT, CDR2 YENEEA. The CDR3 has 17 residues. In DNA, the CDR3 is TGTGCCAGCAGCTCGCCCGAACCACTAGCGGGAGCAGATACGCAGTATTTT. Translated: CASSSPEPLAGADTQYF.

This clone has only a few counts. V and J are TRBV27 and TRBJ1-2; TRBD1 matches 8 bases. CDR3 length: 13 residues. The trim removed 6 bases at V and 7 bases at J, leaving 7 bases unmatched. CDR1 is MNHEY, CDR2 SMNVEV, per germline (reference sequence). CDR3 protein: CASSQGAVGGYTF. DNA for the CDR3: TGTGCCAGCAGCCAGGGGGCGGTTGGTGGCTACACCTTC.

The rearrangement links TRBV27 to TRBJ1-2, with D unclear. V was cut by 8 bases and J by 8 bases, with 12 bases left in between. The V gene's germline CDR1 is MNHEY and CDR2 SMNVEV (reference sequence). This CDR3 has 11 residues. This CDR3 is CASDRRSGYTF. In nucleotides, the CDR3 is TGTGCCAGCGACCGTCGGAGCGGCTACACCTTC.

This clone was seen once. The chain uses TRBV7-2 and TRBJ1-5, with D unresolved. Per the germline V gene, CDR1 is SGHTA and CDR2 is FQGNSA. The V gene lost 3 bases and the J gene lost 0 bases, with 6 bases spanning the gap. The CDR3 length is 14 residues. This CDR3 is CASSFQYSNQPQHF. The CDR3 nucleotides are TGTGCCAGCAGCTTTCAGTATAGCAATCAGCCCCAGCATTTT.

This clone came up once. This chain uses TRBV4-1 with TRBJ2-1; 9 bases are a match to TRBD1. The CDR3 contains 14 residues. Trimming cost V 4 bases and J 9 bases; bases outside gene matches: 7. Germline V lookup: CDR1 MGHRA, CDR2 YSYEKL. The CDR3 sequence is CASSPLDRGGEQFF. The CDR3 region has the DNA TGCGCCAGCAGCCCCCTCGACAGGGGGGGTGAGCAGTTCTTC.

This chain uses TRBV4-1 with TRBJ2-7; D may be TRBD1 (6 bases). The CDR3 totals 16 residues. Trimming shortened V by 0 bases and J by 3 bases, and 15 bases separated the two germline ends. Per the germline V gene, CDR1 is MGHRA and CDR2 is YSYEKL. The CDR3 is CASSQDAGDTNYEQYF. Here the CDR3 DNA reads TGCGCCAGCAGCCAAGACGCCGGGGACACCAACTACGAGCAGTACTTC.